The 5 T cell receptor beta chains below come from one sample, sequenced in a study of graft-versus-host responses after intestinal transplantation. Antigens of these TCRs are unknown. Here immunoSEQ multiplex PCR was the method, and the copy in TCRdb shows in-frame clones only, minus some. The sample carries fewer than 85,000 clones, approximately 80% recorded once. This sample comprised unstimulated CD4+ T cells sorted from spleen or lymph node cells, obtained before transplant. Source of these receptors: a human donor who was the organ donor for an intestinal transplant.

This rearrangement joins TRBV5-1 to TRBJ2-5; 7 nucleotides match TRBD1. The CDR3 spans 14 residues. Germline-derived CDR1 and CDR2 are SGHRS and YFSETQ. J lost 5 bases, V lost 4 bases, and 8 bases had no gene match. CDR3 nucleotides: TGCGCCAGCAGCCCTCGACAGGGTAGGGAGACCCAGTACTTC. It specifies CASSPRQGRETQYF.

V usage is TRBV5-3 and J usage is TRBJ2-5; 8 bases fit TRBD2. TRBV5-3 is treated as an ORF (open reading frame) with a function not yet certain. The CDR3 runs to 12 residues. Trimming cost V 10 bases and J 3 bases; bases outside gene matches: 5. CDR3 DNA: TGTGCCGGAACAGCGGGGGAAGAGACCCAGTACTTC. The encoded protein is CAGTAGEETQYF.

The V call is TRBV6-1, the J call TRBJ2-2; weak D call: TRBD2 (6 bases). Trimming cost V 7 bases and J 0 bases, with 12 bases left between them. CDR3 length: 15 residues. In germline, CDR1 is MNHNS, CDR2 SASEGT. CDR3 nucleotides: TGTGCCAGCACCCTGGGGAGGCCGAACACCGGGGAGCTGTTTTTT. This codes for CASTLGRPNTGELFF.

The chain has TRBV5-4 and TRBJ2-1; 11 bases align to TRBD2. Per the germline V gene, CDR1 is SGHNT and CDR2 is YYREEE (reference sequence). V trimming: 4 bases; J trimming: 7 bases; junction bases outside the gene matches: 10. The CDR3 contains 16 residues. CDR3 in amino acids: CASSRGILAGGNEQFF. As DNA, the CDR3 is TGTGCCAGCAGCCGGGGCATCCTAGCGGGGGGAAATGAGCAGTTCTTC. Filled out from reference TRBV5-4 and TRBJ2-1, the complete variable domain reads ETGVTQSPTHLIKTRGQQVTLRCSSQSGHNTVSWYQQALGQGPQFIFQYYREEENGRGNFPPRFSGLQFPNYSSELNVNALELDDSALYLCASSRGILAGGNEQFFGPGTRLTVL.

The chain employs TRBV2 and TRBJ2-5, with 7 bases matching TRBD1. The V gene end was trimmed by 4 bases and the J gene end by 4 bases; junction bases not matched to a gene: 3. The CDR3 sequence is 13 residues long. Germline V gives CDR1 SNHLY, CDR2 FYNNEI. The CDR3 DNA reads as TGTGCCAGCAGTGTGGACAGGAGAGAGACCCAGTACTTC. Its protein product is CASSVDRRETQYF.